Here is one TCR beta chain with its context. Its specificity is unknown. This could be a read error, since a much larger clone is one nucleotide away. The sample originates from a study of glioma-infiltrating T cells. General study results and limits: Non-neoplastic patients had below-expected tissue-blood divergence, while all gliomas exceeded expectation.

The CDR3 length is 16 residues. Per the germline V gene, CDR1 is SGHRS and CDR2 is YFSETQ. The V and J ends lost 8 bases and 0 bases respectively, with 17 bases between them. Using RNA template, CDR3s of TCR alpha and beta were amplified with iRepertoire arm-PCR. Tissue mRNA or PBMC total RNA, roughly 100-400 ng, went into one-step reverse transcription and amplification. TCRdb re-called the multiplex PCR reads with MiXCR, one entry per CDR3 protein. The data show over 100,000 distinct CDR3 sequences, about 25% seen once. The sequenced material came from glioma tissue, nonneoplastic brain tissue, or PBMCs (not recorded which). The clonotype originates from a human donor with low-grade glioma or glioblastoma, undergoing nonglioma brain surgery, or in good health (not recorded which). The rearrangement links TRBV5-1 to TRBJ1-4; D unresolved. The CDR3 loop is CARSKNPGATNEKLFF. The CDR3 nucleotides are TGCGCCAGGAGTAAGAACCCGGGTGCAACTAATGAAAAACTGTTTTTT. The variable domain in full, completed from reference TRBV5-1 and TRBJ1-4, reads KAGVTQTPRYLIKTRGQQVTLSCSPISGHRSVSWYQQTPGQGLQFLFEYFSETQRNKGNFPGRFSGRQFSNSRSEMNVSTLELGDSALYLCARSKNPGATNEKLFFGSGTQLSVL.